The 12 T cell receptor beta chains given below trace back to one sample, sequenced in a study of T-cell reconstitution after alpha-beta-depleted transplantation in children. Their antigen targets remain unknown. Unique molecular identifiers were built into the TCRbeta library. TCRdb re-called the PCR reads through MiXCR, storing one row per CDR3 protein. The sample includes roughly 30,000 distinct CDR3 sequences, approximately 6.5% of them seen just once. Notes on the study in general: After transplant, at about two months, alpha-beta T cells were reportedly derived from several hundred expanded graft clones.

Sequenced material: peripheral blood, taken 60 days after TCRalphabeta/CD19-depleted stem cell transplant. These receptors were obtained from a child younger than two who had a stem cell transplant for acute myeloid leukemia, so the T cells may come from the graft donor.

This clonotype was counted ten times or more. The chain carries TRBV6-5 and TRBJ1-5; 11 bases are shared with TRBD1. V lost 2 bases, J lost 4 bases, and 1 base stayed unmatched. Germline-derived CDR1 and CDR2 are MNHEY and SVGAGI. The CDR3 totals 15 residues. Written as DNA, the CDR3 is TGTGCCAGCAGTTACGGGACAGGGGGGAATCAGCCCCAGCATTTT. Encoded protein: CASSYGTGGNQPQHF.

To note about this clonotype: A junction end diverges from the germline sequence, so it may reflect a read error. The chain combines TRBV7-9 with TRBJ2-7; 7 nucleotides match TRBD2. The germline gives CDR1 SEHNR, CDR2 FQNEAQ (reference sequence). This CDR3 spans 14 amino acids. Here the CDR3 DNA reads TGTTCCAGCAGCTCGCGGGAGAAGGGTAACGAGCAGTACTTC. Its protein is CSSSSREKGNEQYF. The full variable domain, completed using reference TRBV7-9 and TRBJ2-7, is DTGVSQNPRHKITKRGQNVTFRCDPISEHNRLYWYRQTLGQGPEFLTYFQNEAQLEKSRLLSDRFSAERPKGSFSTLEIQRTEQGDSAMYLCSSSSREKGNEQYFGPGTRLTVT.

This clonotype was found many times. The chain has TRBV29-1 and TRBJ2-2; D remains ambiguous. Deletions cut 3 bases from V and 8 bases from J, with 7 bases between. Germline V gives CDR1 SQVTM, CDR2 ANQGSEA. The CDR3 spans 11 residues. CDR3 sequence reads: CSVDSQGELFF. CDR3 in DNA: TGCAGCGTTGACAGCCAAGGGGAGCTGTTTTTT.

This clonotype was recorded many times. The chain's CDR3 is CASSFGTGGNEKLFF. In nucleotides, the CDR3 is TGTGCCAGCAGTTTCGGGACAGGGGGCAATGAAAAACTGTTTTTT. The rearrangement links TRBV28 to TRBJ1-4; 12 nucleotides agree with TRBD1. J lost 5 bases, V lost 3 bases, and 1 base had no gene match. The CDR3 has 15 amino acids. CDR1 is MDHEN and CDR2 is SYDVKM in the germline V gene.

As to this clonotype: One base away lies a much larger clone, so this may be a sequencing read error. The chain is built from TRBV6-5 and TRBJ2-1, with D unclear. CDR3 length: 14 residues. Trimming took off 2 bases at V and 5 bases at J, with 10 bases between the two ends. Germline V gene lookup returns CDR1 MNHEY and CDR2 SVGAGI. CDR3 residues: CASSYAWVDNEQFF. CDR3 bases: TGTGCCAGCAGTTACGCGTGGGTTGACAATGAGCAGTTCTTC.

Ten or more counts support this clonotype. The rearrangement links TRBV28 to TRBJ2-5; TRBD1 matches at 8 bases. Germline V gene sequence: CDR1 MDHEN, CDR2 SYDVKM. J lost 2 bases, V lost 6 bases, and 5 bases had no gene match. The CDR3 contains 14 residues. The CDR3 protein is CASSLDREQETQYF. The CDR3 nucleotides read TGTGCCAGCAGCCTGGACAGGGAACAAGAGACCCAGTACTTC.

This clonotype came up many times. V gene TRBV28 combines with J gene TRBJ1-5; 7 nucleotides match TRBD1. The CDR3 covers 17 residues. The ends lost 1 base at V and 8 bases at J; junction bases unmatched: 14. CDR1 is MDHEN, CDR2 SYDVKM, per germline. In DNA form, the CDR3 reads TGTGCCAGCAGTTTATCCCTCCGTGGACAGGCTAGAAAGCCCCAGCATTTT. Encoded protein: CASSLSLRGQARKPQHF.

This clonotype was observed many times. J is TRBJ2-7 and V is TRBV29-1; 9 bases are a match to TRBD2. The length of the CDR3 is 14 residues. J was trimmed by 4 bases and V by 1 base; bases with no gene match: 5. Germline loops: CDR1 SQVTM, CDR2 ANQGSEA. CDR3 DNA sequence: TGCAGCGTTGAAGCTGAGAGCGGGAGGTACGAGCAGTACTTC. Translated, it gives CSVEAESGRYEQYF.

Turning to this clonotype: This clone may be a read error of a much larger clone one base away. The chain is built from TRBV29-1 and TRBJ2-7; no clear D. CDR1 SQVTM and CDR2 ANQGSEA come from the germline V gene. V dropped 3 bases and J dropped 2 bases, with 8 bases sitting between them. This CDR3 region has 12 residues. DNA for the CDR3: TGCAGCGTTGACGTACCGGCCTACGAGCAGTACTTC. Encoded protein: CSVDVPAYEQYF.

The sample holds many counts of this clonotype. The chain recombines TRBV7-9 with TRBJ2-3; no firm D call. The CDR3 has 12 amino acids. Germline V lookup: CDR1 SEHNR, CDR2 FQNEAQ (reference sequence). V gave up 0 bases and J gave up 6 bases, with 4 bases separating them. DNA of the CDR3: TGTGCCAGCAGCTTAGCGCCGGATACGCAGTATTTT. Its translation is CASSLAPDTQYF.

This clonotype was observed at least ten times. The gene calls are TRBV20-1 and TRBJ1-1, with unresolved D. Trimming took 7 bases from V and 0 from J, leaving 12 bases between them. This CDR3 region has 13 residues. CDR1 is DFQATT, CDR2 SNEGSKA, per germline (reference sequence). The CDR3 coding sequence is TGCAGTGGGGAAAGGTATATGAACACTGAAGCTTTCTTT. As protein: CSGERYMNTEAFF.

This clonotype was seen many times. The chain joins TRBV12-3 or TRBV12-4 to TRBJ2-3, with 10 bases lining up with TRBD2. The CDR3 covers 14 residues. The ends lost 7 bases at V and 4 bases at J; junction bases unmatched: 5. The CDR3 sequence: CASTPLAGADTQYF. CDR3 in DNA: TGTGCCAGCACCCCCCTAGCGGGAGCAGATACGCAGTATTTT.